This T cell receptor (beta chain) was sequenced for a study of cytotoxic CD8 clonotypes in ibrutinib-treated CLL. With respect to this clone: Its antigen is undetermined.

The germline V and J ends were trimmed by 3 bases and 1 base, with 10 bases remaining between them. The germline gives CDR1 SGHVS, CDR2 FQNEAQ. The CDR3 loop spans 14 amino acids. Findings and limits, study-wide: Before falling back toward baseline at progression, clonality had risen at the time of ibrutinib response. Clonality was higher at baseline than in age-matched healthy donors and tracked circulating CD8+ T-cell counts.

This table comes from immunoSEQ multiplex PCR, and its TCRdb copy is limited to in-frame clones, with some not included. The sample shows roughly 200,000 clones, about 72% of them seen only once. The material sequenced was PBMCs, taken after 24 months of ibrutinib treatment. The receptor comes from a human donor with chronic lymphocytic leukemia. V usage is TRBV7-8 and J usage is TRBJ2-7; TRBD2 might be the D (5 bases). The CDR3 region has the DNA TGTGCCAGCAGCTTTAGCGCGGCGTCCTACGAGCAGTACTTC. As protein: CASSFSAASYEQYF.